Below, 2 T cell receptor beta chains from the same sample are listed, as sequenced in a study of blood T cells in healthy people across ages. A second PCR of 7 to 11 cycles used a sample-barcoded 5' primer and a J-beta primer mix. TCRdb fed the 5' RACE reads into MiXCR, producing one record per CDR3 protein. Of more than 1,000,000 distinct CDR3 sequences in the sample, roughly 24% are singletons; the top ten hold about 0.72%. These data were also reused for a study on T cells of mothers and their children.

Sequenced sample: blood. Receptors were obtained from a girl aged 2 to 9 in good health.

This clonotype has only a few counts. The chain uses TRBV3-1 and TRBJ2-5; 7 bases fit TRBD2. Germline V gene lookup returns CDR1 LGHDT and CDR2 YNNKEL (reference sequence). The V gene end was trimmed by 1 base and the J gene end by 5 bases; junction bases not matched to a gene: 4. The CDR3 spans 14 residues. CDR3 in amino acids: CASSQGAGWETQYF. CDR3 nucleotide sequence: TGTGCCAGCAGCCAAGGAGCGGGATGGGAGACCCAGTACTTC.

There are a few counts of this clonotype. This rearrangement joins TRBV7-2 to TRBJ2-3, with TRBD2 identical over 16 bases. This CDR3 is built from 18 residues. After removal of 6 bases from V and 5 bases from J, the junction contained 11 bases not matched to a gene. Germline CDR1 is SGHTA and CDR2 is FQGNSA. CDR3 region: CASSLTGTSGGARDTQYF. CDR3 bases: TGTGCCAGCAGTTTAACCGGGACTAGCGGGGGGGCCCGAGATACGCAGTATTTT.